This T cell receptor (beta chain) is drawn from a study of shared clonotypes between healthy human individuals. Germline-derived CDR1 and CDR2 are LNHDA and SQIVND (reference sequence). Trimming left V 10 bases short and J 5 bases short, with 11 bases between. This CDR3 has 11 amino acids. The study separated CD4+ cells into CD45RA+ naive and CD45RA-negative memory subsets. TCRdb's table, derived via immunoSEQ multiplex PCR, lists solely in-frame clones and lacks some. The table has approximately 2.3 million clones, roughly 93% seen once. This clonotype was sampled from a man in his late teens or twenties in good health. Some clones in this sample may be carry-over from other donors' samples. This sequence joins TRBV19 and TRBJ1-2; D gene ambiguous. The sequencing input was naive CD4+ T cells from PBMCs. Subset specified: CD45RA+ positively selected. The DNA for the CDR3 is TGTGCCACTTCTCTGGGGTATGGCTACACCTTC. It specifies CATSLGYGYTF. Looking up the rest from reference TRBV19 and TRBJ1-2 gives the full variable domain: DGGITQSPKYLFRKEGQNVTLSCEQNLNHDAMYWYRQDPGQGLRLIYYSQIVNDFQKGDIAEGYSVSREKKESFPLTVTSAQKNPTAFYLCATSLGYGYTFGSGTRLTVV.